The 23 T cell receptor beta chains below were found in one sample sequenced in a study of T cells in tuberculosis. TCRdb keeps only in-frame clones here, not all; method: immunoSEQ multiplex PCR. The table shows some 31,000 clones, with approximately 85% occurring only once. This sample's time point: new active TB diagnosis, blood taken before or within 7 days of starting treatment. The source was PBMCs, collected at tuberculosis diagnosis. These receptors came from an adult with tuberculosis.

V gene TRBV28 combines with J gene TRBJ2-3, with D perhaps matching TRBD1 (5 bases). The CDR3 extends over 12 amino acids. Trimming removed 6 bases from V and 6 bases from J, with 10 bases in between. The germline V gene encodes CDR1 MDHEN and CDR2 SYDVKM. The CDR3 spells CASRGRVDTQYF. CDR3 nucleotides: TGTGCCAGCAGAGGCAGGGTGGATACGCAGTATTTT.

This sequence joins TRBV19 and TRBJ1-2; tentatively, D is TRBD1 (5 bases). The V gene's germline CDR1 is LNHDA and CDR2 SQIVND (reference sequence). V was shortened by 7 bases and J by 5 bases, with 14 bases between the two germline ends. CDR3 length equals 13 residues. CDR3 nucleotides: TGTGCCAGTAATGAAGCAGGGCGTTATGGCTACACCTTC. Its translation is CASNEAGRYGYTF.

This clone was observed a handful of times. The chain employs TRBV5-1 and TRBJ2-2; TRBD2 is a possible D gene (6 bases). The CDR3 spans 16 residues. The germline V gene has CDR1 SGHRS and CDR2 YFSETQ. Between the trimmed V and J ends, which lost 4 bases and 5 bases, there was a span of 18 bases. Here the CDR3 reads CASSRGTDGVTGELFF. CDR3 coding DNA: TGCGCCAGCAGCCGGGGGACGGACGGAGTTACCGGGGAGCTGTTTTTT.

The chain has TRBV6-1 and TRBJ2-5, with D possibly being TRBD2 (5 bases). The germline V and J ends were trimmed by 2 bases and 4 bases, with 8 bases remaining between them. CDR3 length: 13 amino acids. CDR1 is MNHNS and CDR2 is SASEGT in the germline V gene. The CDR3 DNA reads as TGTGCCAGCAGTGAAAGAGGAGGAGAGACCCAGTACTTC. Translating it yields CASSERGGETQYF.

The rearrangement links TRBV6-1 to TRBJ2-7, with D possibly matching TRBD1 (6 bases). The ends were cut back, 6 bases at V and 4 bases at J, with 16 bases in the middle. The germline gives CDR1 MNHNS, CDR2 SASEGT. The CDR3 is 14 residues long. The CDR3 sequence is CASSPIGQFYEQYF. The CDR3 coding sequence is TGTGCCAGCAGCCCCATCGGACAGTTTTACGAGCAGTACTTC.

The J gene is TRBJ2-7, the V gene TRBV30; 12 nucleotides match TRBD2. The length of the CDR3 is 15 residues. V was clipped by 1 base and J by 3 bases; unmatched bases: 4. Germline lookup yields CDR1 GTSNPN and CDR2 SVGIG (reference sequence). The CDR3: CAWSGGTSGYYEQYF. The CDR3 bases are TGTGCCTGGAGTGGAGGGACTAGCGGGTACTACGAGCAGTACTTC.

This clone was counted between two and nine times. This rearrangement joins TRBV10-3 to TRBJ1-1, with 7 bases that match TRBD1. V shed 2 bases, J shed 0 bases, and the junction held 3 bases outside the gene matches. The germline CDR1 and CDR2 sequences are ENHRY and SYGVKD. The CDR3 consists of 15 residues. The chain's CDR3 is CAISEGRGLNTEAFF. The CDR3 region has the DNA TGTGCCATCAGTGAGGGCAGGGGGTTGAACACTGAAGCTTTCTTT.

V and J are TRBV5-1 and TRBJ2-7; TRBD2 aligns across 8 bases. Trimming cost V 1 base and J 3 bases; bases outside gene matches: 9. The CDR3 is 16 residues long. Germline assignment: CDR1 SGHRS and CDR2 YFSETQ. CDR3 sequence (DNA): TGCGCCAGCAGCTTGCGGGCCTCAACTAGCGGCTACGAGCAGTACTTC. It translates to CASSLRASTSGYEQYF.

The V gene is TRBV7-2, the J gene TRBJ2-3, with 10 nucleotides matching TRBD2. In germline, CDR1 is SGHTA, CDR2 FQGNSA. CDR3 size: 15 residues. Unmatched junction bases numbered 6, after V lost 5 bases and J lost 4 bases. The CDR3 region has the DNA TGTGCCAGCAGCCGAGAAGCGGGGGGGCCAGATACGCAGTATTTT. Translation gives CASSREAGGPDTQYF. Complete variable domain (other parts from reference TRBV7-2 and TRBJ2-3): GAGVSQSPSNKVTEKGKDVELRCDPISGHTALYWYRQSLGQGLEFLIYFQGNSAPDKSGLPSDRFSAERTGGSVSTLTIQRTQQEDSAVYLCASSREAGGPDTQYFGPGTRLTVL.

The chain couples TRBV7-2 to TRBJ2-5; TRBD2 agrees at 8 bases. Germline V gene lookup returns CDR1 SGHTA and CDR2 FQGNSA. The CDR3 loop spans 15 amino acids. Unmatched junction bases numbered 7, after V lost 3 bases and J lost 4 bases. CDR3 DNA: TGTGCCAGCAGCTTTAATCGGGGGGGGTCAGAGACCCAGTACTTC. Translated: CASSFNRGGSETQYF.

This chain uses TRBV5-4 with TRBJ1-4, with 11 bases lining up with TRBD1. The trim removed 4 bases at V and 5 bases at J, leaving 4 bases unmatched. CDR1 is SGHNT and CDR2 is YYREEE in the germline V gene (reference sequence). This CDR3 spans 15 amino acids. DNA for the CDR3: TGTGCCAGCAGCCCTGGGACAGGGGGAAATGAAAAACTGTTTTTT. Its protein product is CASSPGTGGNEKLFF.

The chain has TRBV5-1 and TRBJ2-7, with a weak D call TRBD2 (5 bases). Trimming removed 0 bases from V and 2 bases from J, with 12 bases in between. This CDR3 is 15 amino acids long. Germline assignment: CDR1 SGHRS and CDR2 YFSETQ. CDR3 protein: CASSLAAGSTYEQYF. In DNA, the CDR3 is TGCGCCAGCAGCTTGGCTGCGGGCTCAACCTACGAGCAGTACTTC.

This clone occurred once. The genes are TRBV5-1 and TRBJ1-1; 8 nucleotides align to TRBD1. This CDR3 is built from 15 residues. V was pared by 4 bases and J by 1 base, with 6 bases of the junction left unmatched. Germline V gives CDR1 SGHRS, CDR2 YFSETQ. DNA for the CDR3: TGCGCCAGCAGCATAACGGGACAGGCGAACACTGAAGCTTTCTTT. Amino acid sequence: CASSITGQANTEAFF. Filled out from reference TRBV5-1 and TRBJ1-1, the complete variable domain reads KAGVTQTPRYLIKTRGQQVTLSCSPISGHRSVSWYQQTPGQGLQFLFEYFSETQRNKGNFPGRFSGRQFSNSRSEMNVSTLELGDSALYLCASSITGQANTEAFFGQGTRLTVV.

This clone was picked up one time. The gene calls are TRBV28 and TRBJ2-7; D remains ambiguous. V lost 4 bases and J lost 8, with 15 bases in between. Germline V gene sequence: CDR1 MDHEN, CDR2 SYDVKM. This CDR3 has 13 amino acids. Written as DNA, the CDR3 is TGTGCCAGCAGTTACAACGACGGGTTCAAGCAGTACTTC. It yields the protein CASSYNDGFKQYF.

The chain has TRBV30 and TRBJ1-1; 7 bases are a match to TRBD1. The CDR3 spans 15 residues. Looked up from germline, CDR1 is GTSNPN and CDR2 is SVGIG (reference sequence). Trimming cost V 3 bases and J 1 base; bases outside gene matches: 8. CDR3 coding DNA: TGTGCCTGGAGGATTCGGGACAGAAAGAACACTGAAGCTTTCTTT. Its translation is CAWRIRDRKNTEAFF.

J is TRBJ2-2 and V is TRBV27, with a weak D call TRBD2 (6 bases). The CDR3 is 15 residues long. V lost 3 bases to trimming and J lost 4 bases, with 12 bases between them. Germline V gene sequence: CDR1 MNHEY, CDR2 SMNVEV (reference sequence). The CDR3 nucleotides read TGTGCCAGCAGTTTCGGGAGTCTCAGCACCGGGGAGCTGTTTTTT. Translation: CASSFGSLSTGELFF.

This clone has a handful of counts. V is TRBV6-1 and J is TRBJ2-4; 9 positions agree with TRBD1. The V gene end was trimmed by 10 bases and the J gene end by 8 bases; junction bases not matched to a gene: 12. The germline V gene has CDR1 MNHNS and CDR2 SASEGT. The CDR3 has 14 residues. The CDR3 DNA reads TGTGCCACCTCCGAGGACAGGGGAGTAGACATTCAGTACTTC. This codes for CATSEDRGVDIQYF.

This chain links TRBV19 with TRBJ1-1; TRBD1 matches 8 bases. V was clipped by 5 bases and J by 3 bases; unmatched bases: 11. Germline loops: CDR1 LNHDA, CDR2 SQIVND (reference sequence). The CDR3 runs 16 residues. The CDR3 region is CASSSRQGSLDTEAFF. The CDR3 bases are TGTGCCAGTAGTTCCCGACAGGGGAGTCTGGACACTGAAGCTTTCTTT.

The chain couples TRBV5-5 to TRBJ2-7; D is perhaps TRBD2 (5 bases). The V end was cut by 0 bases, the J end by 7 bases, with 17 bases between. The CDR3 spans 15 residues. Per germline, CDR1 SGHKS and CDR2 YYEKEE (reference sequence). This chain's CDR3 is CASSLALVATGEQYF. The CDR3 region has the DNA TGTGCCAGCAGCTTGGCCCTAGTGGCGACGGGGGAGCAGTACTTC.

The chain recombines TRBV5-1 with TRBJ2-2, with D maybe TRBD2 (7 bases). Trimming took off 4 bases at V and 0 bases at J, with 13 bases between the two ends. This CDR3 comprises 16 residues. Germline loops: CDR1 SGHRS, CDR2 YFSETQ. The CDR3 bases are TGCGCCAGCAGCGGCGGGGGCAGGTCGAACACCGGGGAGCTGTTTTTT. Its protein is CASSGGGRSNTGELFF.

This clone has only one observation. The V call is TRBV5-1, the J call TRBJ2-3; the match to TRBD2 covers 12 bases. Germline loops: CDR1 SGHRS, CDR2 YFSETQ. J was trimmed by 5 bases and V by 4 bases; bases with no gene match: 8. The CDR3 spans 16 residues. Here the CDR3 DNA reads TGCGCCAGCAGCGACTCACTAGCGGGGGGCTTAGATACGCAGTATTTT. Its protein product is CASSDSLAGGLDTQYF.

The chain is built from TRBV13 and TRBJ1-4; D unclear. Germline-derived CDR1 and CDR2 are PRHDT and FYEKMQ (reference sequence). The CDR3 totals 14 residues. V was cut by 2 bases and J by 5 bases, with 9 bases left in between. CDR3 sequence reads: CASSLRGFNEKLFF. The DNA for the CDR3 is TGTGCCAGCAGCTTAAGAGGGTTCAATGAAAAACTGTTTTTT.

The chain combines TRBV10-2 with TRBJ1-5, with TRBD1 matching 7 bases. CDR1 is WSHSY, CDR2 SAAADI, per germline. The junction had 10 bases not matched to a gene; V was cut back by 2 bases and J by 9 bases. This CDR3 comprises 15 residues. CDR3 residues: CASSEPSTGWGPQHF. The CDR3 DNA follows: TGCGCCAGCAGTGAGCCCTCGACAGGGTGGGGGCCCCAGCATTTT.